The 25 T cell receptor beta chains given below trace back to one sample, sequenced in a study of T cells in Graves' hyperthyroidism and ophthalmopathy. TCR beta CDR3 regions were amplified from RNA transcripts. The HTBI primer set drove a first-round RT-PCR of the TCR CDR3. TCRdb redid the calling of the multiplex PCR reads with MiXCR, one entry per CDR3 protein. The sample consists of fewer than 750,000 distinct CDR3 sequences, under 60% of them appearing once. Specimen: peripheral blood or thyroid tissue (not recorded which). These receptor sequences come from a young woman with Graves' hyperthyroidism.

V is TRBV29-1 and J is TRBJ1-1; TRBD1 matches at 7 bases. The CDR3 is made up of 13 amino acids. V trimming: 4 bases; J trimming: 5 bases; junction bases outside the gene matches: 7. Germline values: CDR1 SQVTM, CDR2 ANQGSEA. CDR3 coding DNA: TGCAGCGTTGGCCTACAGGGGAGAACTGAAGCTTTCTTT. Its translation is CSVGLQGRTEAFF.

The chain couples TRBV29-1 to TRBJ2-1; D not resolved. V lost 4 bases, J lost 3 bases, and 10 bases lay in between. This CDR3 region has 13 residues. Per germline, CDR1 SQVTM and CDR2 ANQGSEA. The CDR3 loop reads CSVVGGHYNEQFF. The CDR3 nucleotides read TGCAGCGTTGTTGGCGGCCACTACAATGAGCAGTTCTTC.

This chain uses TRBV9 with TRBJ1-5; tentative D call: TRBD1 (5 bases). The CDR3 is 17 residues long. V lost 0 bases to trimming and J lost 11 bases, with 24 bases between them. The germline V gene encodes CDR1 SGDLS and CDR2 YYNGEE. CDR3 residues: CASSVGLGGRAGETQHF. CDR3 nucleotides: TGTGCCAGCAGCGTAGGTCTCGGCGGGAGGGCGGGGGAGACCCAGCATTTT.

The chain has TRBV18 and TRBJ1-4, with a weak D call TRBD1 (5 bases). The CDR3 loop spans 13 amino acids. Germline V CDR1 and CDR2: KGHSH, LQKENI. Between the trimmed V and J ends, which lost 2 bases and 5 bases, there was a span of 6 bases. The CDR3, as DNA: TGTGCCAGCTCACCAGAGGGGAATGAAAAACTGTTTTTT. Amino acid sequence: CASSPEGNEKLFF. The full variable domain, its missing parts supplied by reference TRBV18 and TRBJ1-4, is NAGVMQNPRHLVRRRGQEARLRCSPMKGHSHVYWYRQLPEEGLKFMVYLQKENIIDESGMPKERFSAEFPKEGPSILRIQQVVRGDSAAYFCASSPEGNEKLFFGSGTQLSVL.

CDR3 in amino acids: CASSIGGAGNTEAFF. CDR3 bases: TGTGCCAGTAGTATAGGAGGGGCGGGAAACACTGAAGCTTTCTTT. The chain has TRBV19 and TRBJ1-1; TRBD1 might be the D (5 bases). There are 15 residues in the CDR3. Germline-derived CDR1 and CDR2 are LNHDA and SQIVND (reference sequence). V shed 1 base and J shed 2 bases, with 11 bases lying between them.

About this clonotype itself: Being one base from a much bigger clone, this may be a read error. CDR3 region: CASSYGGPQETQYF. CDR3 sequence (DNA): TGTGCCAGCAGTTATGGGGGGCCCCAAGAGACCCAGTACTTC. The V call is TRBV6-5, the J call TRBJ2-5; D may match TRBD1 or TRBD2 (6 bases each). V gave up 3 bases and J gave up 1 base, with 9 bases separating them. CDR1 is MNHEY and CDR2 is SVGAGI in the germline V gene. This CDR3 has 14 amino acids.

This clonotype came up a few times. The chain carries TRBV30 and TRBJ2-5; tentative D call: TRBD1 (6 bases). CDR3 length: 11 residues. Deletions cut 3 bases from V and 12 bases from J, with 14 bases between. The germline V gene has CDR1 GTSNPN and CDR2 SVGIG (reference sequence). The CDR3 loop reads CAWSAGTREYF. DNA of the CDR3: TGTGCCTGGAGCGCCGGGACAAGAGAGTACTTC.

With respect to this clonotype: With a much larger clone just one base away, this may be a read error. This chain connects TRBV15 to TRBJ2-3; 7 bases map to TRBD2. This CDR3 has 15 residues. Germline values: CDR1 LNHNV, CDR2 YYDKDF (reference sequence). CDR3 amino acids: CAASISAGRTDTQYF. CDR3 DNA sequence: TGTGCCGCCAGCATATCAGCGGGACGCACAGATACGCAGTATTTT.

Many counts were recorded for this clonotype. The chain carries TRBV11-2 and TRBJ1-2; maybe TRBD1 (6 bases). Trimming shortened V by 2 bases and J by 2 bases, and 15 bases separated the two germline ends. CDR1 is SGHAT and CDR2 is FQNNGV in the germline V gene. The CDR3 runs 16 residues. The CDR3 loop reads CASSLTHAGENYGYTF. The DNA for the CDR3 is TGTGCCAGCAGCTTAACTCACGCAGGGGAAAACTATGGCTACACCTTC.

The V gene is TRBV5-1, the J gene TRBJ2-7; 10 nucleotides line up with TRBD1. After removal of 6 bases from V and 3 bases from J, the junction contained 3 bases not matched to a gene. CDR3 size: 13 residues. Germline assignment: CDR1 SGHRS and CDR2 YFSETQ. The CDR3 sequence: CASTGTGVYEQYF. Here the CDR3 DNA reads TGCGCCAGCACAGGGACAGGGGTCTACGAGCAGTACTTC. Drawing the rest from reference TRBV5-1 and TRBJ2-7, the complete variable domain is KAGVTQTPRYLIKTRGQQVTLSCSPISGHRSVSWYQQTPGQGLQFLFEYFSETQRNKGNFPGRFSGRQFSNSRSEMNVSTLELGDSALYLCASTGTGVYEQYFGPGTRLTVT.

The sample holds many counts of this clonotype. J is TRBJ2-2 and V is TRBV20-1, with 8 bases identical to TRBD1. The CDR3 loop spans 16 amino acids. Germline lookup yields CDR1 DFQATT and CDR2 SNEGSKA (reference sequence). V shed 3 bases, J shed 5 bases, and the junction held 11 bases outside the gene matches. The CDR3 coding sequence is TGCAGTGCTAGGTCGACAGGGGCAATATTAACCGGGGAGCTGTTTTTT. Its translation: CSARSTGAILTGELFF.

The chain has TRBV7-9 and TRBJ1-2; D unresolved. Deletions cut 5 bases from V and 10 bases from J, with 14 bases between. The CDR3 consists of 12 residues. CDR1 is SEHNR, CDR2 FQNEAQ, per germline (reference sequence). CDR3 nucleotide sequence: TGTGCCAGCAGCGCGTTAGCGGGAGACTACACCTTC. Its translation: CASSALAGDYTF.

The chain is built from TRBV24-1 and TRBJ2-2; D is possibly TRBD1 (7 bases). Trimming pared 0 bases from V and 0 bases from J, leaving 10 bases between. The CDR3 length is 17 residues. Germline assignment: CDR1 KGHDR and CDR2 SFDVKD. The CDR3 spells CATSDLQGGANTGELFF. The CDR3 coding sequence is TGTGCCACCAGTGATTTGCAGGGGGGTGCGAACACCGGGGAGCTGTTTTTT.

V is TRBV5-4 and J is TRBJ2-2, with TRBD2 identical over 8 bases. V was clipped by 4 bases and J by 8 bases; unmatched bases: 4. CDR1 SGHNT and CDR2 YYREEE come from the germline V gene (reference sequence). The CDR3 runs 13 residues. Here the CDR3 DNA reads TGTGCCAGCAGCCAGACGGGGGGGGGGGAGCTGTTTTTT. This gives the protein CASSQTGGGELFF. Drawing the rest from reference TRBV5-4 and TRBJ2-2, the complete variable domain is ETGVTQSPTHLIKTRGQQVTLRCSSQSGHNTVSWYQQALGQGPQFIFQYYREEENGRGNFPPRFSGLQFPNYSSELNVNALELDDSALYLCASSQTGGGELFFGEGSRLTVL.

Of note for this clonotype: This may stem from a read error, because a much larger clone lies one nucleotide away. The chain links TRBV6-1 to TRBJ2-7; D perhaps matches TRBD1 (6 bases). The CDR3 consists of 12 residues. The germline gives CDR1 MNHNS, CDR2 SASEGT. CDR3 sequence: CASRTTGNEKYF. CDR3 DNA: TGTGCCAGCAGGACTACAGGGAACGAGAAGTACTTC.

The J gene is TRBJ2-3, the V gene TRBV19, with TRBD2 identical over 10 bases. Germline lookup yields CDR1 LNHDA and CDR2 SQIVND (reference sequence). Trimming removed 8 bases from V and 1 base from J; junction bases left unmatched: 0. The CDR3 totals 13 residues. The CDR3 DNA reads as TGTGCCAGTCTAGCGGGAGGCACAGATACGCAGTATTTT. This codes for CASLAGGTDTQYF.

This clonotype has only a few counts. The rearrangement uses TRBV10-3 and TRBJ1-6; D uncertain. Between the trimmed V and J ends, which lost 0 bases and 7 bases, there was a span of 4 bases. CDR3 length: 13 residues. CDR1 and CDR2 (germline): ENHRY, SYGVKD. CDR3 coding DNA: TGTGCCATCAGTGAGTCATCCAATTCACCCCTCCACTTT. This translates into CAISESSNSPLHF.

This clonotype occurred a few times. Written as DNA, the CDR3 is TGTGCCATCAGTGAGTCTGGCGGATTTTGGCCCCAGCATTTT. It encodes CAISESGGFWPQHF. The chain has TRBV10-3 and TRBJ1-5; D gene unclear. CDR1 is ENHRY, CDR2 SYGVKD, per germline. Deletions cut 0 bases from V and 9 bases from J, with 12 bases between. The CDR3 covers 14 residues.

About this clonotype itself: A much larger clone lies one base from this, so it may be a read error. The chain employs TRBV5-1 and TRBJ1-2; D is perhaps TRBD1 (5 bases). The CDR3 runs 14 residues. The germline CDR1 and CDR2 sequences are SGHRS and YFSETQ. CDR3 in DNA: TGCGCCAGCAAAGGGTTTAGCGCAGGGACGGAGCTTTGCTTC. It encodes CASKGFSAGTELCF.

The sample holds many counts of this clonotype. The CDR3 spells CASRPSLIYEQYF. The CDR3 nucleotides are TGTGCCAGCCGCCCTTCCTTGATCTACGAGCAGTACTTC. V gene TRBV2 combines with J gene TRBJ2-7, with D hard to call. This CDR3 has 13 amino acids. Trimming removed 8 bases from V and 3 bases from J, with 14 bases in between. The germline V gene encodes CDR1 SNHLY and CDR2 FYNNEI.

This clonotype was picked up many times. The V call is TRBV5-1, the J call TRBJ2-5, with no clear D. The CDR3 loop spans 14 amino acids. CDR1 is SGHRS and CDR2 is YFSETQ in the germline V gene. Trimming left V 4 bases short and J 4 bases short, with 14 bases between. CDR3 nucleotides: TGCGCCAGCAGCCTGGATGGGAACCGAGAGACCCAGTACTTC. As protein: CASSLDGNRETQYF.

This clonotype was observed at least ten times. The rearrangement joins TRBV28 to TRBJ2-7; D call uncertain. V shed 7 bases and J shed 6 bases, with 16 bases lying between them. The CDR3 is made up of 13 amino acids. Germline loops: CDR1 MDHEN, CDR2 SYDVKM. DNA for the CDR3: TGTGCCAGCATCCGTAAGAGGTACGGCGAGCAGTACTTC. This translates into CASIRKRYGEQYF.

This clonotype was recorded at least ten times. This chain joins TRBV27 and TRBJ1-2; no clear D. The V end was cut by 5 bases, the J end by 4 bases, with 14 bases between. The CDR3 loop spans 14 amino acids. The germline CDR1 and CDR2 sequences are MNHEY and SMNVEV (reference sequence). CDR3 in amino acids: CASSLDPVSYGYTF. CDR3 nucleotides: TGTGCCAGCAGTCTAGACCCAGTTAGCTATGGCTACACCTTC.

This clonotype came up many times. The CDR3, as DNA: TGTGCTAGTGGTTTAGACATAATTAACGCTGAAGCTTTCTTT. This sequence encodes CASGLDIINAEAFF. The V call is TRBV12-5, the J call TRBJ1-1; D call uncertain. The CDR3 runs 14 residues. From germline, CDR1 is LGHNT and CDR2 FRNRAP. V lost 3 bases and J 6 bases, leaving 14 bases between the germline ends. Complete variable domain (other parts from reference TRBV12-5 and TRBJ1-1): DARVTQTPRHKVTEMGQEVTMRCQPILGHNTVFWYRQTMMQGLELLAYFRNRAPLDDSGMPKDRFSAEMPDATLATLKIQPSEPRDSAVYFCASGLDIINAEAFFGQGTRLTVV.

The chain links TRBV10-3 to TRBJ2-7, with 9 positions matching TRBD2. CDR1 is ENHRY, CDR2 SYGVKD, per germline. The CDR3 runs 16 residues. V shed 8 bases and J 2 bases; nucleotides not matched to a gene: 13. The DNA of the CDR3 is TGTGCCATCCCGACTAGCGGTGGCGGAACTCCCTACGAGCAGTACTTC. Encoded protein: CAIPTSGGGTPYEQYF.